These T cell receptor beta chains were read from a single sample in a study of blood T cells in healthy people across ages. TCRdb ran MiXCR on the 5' RACE reads and lists one entry per CDR3 protein. The data contain 1.5 million to 2 million distinct CDR3 sequences, around half of them singletons. The sequencing input was blood. These receptor sequences come from a woman aged 40 to 49 in good health. The CDR3 runs from the conserved cysteine through the conserved F or W. A D gene is named only where the DNA matches it firmly. Size is stated for part of the rows, as once, few or many counts, or as a class when the clone is expanded.

>TRBD1|NA|TRBJ2-7|TRBV19
CASSISGTGVYEQYF
TGTGCCAGTAGTATCTCCGGGACAGGGGTGTACGAGCAGTACTTC
>NA|NA|TRBJ2-5|TRBV6-5
CASSLDGTRETQYF
TGTGCCAGCAGTCTTGACGGAACGCGAGAGACCCAGTACTTC
>TRBD1|few|TRBJ2-7|TRBV15
CATSREQGFRDEQYF
TGTGCCACCAGCAGAGAACAGGGGTTTCGAGACGAGCAGTACTTC
>NA|NA|TRBJ2-5|TRBV6-6
CASSRQDLGEQYF
TGTGCCAGCAGTCGACAGGACCTGGGAGAGCAGTACTTC
>NA|once|TRBJ1-4|TRBV7-2
CAGSLSSDNEKLFF
TGTGCCGGCAGCTTGAGCAGCGATAATGAAAAACTGTTTTTT
>TRBD1|NA|TRBJ1-1|TRBV29-1
CSAWDSLNTEAFF
TGCAGCGCCTGGGACAGCCTGAACACTGAAGCTTTCTTT
>TRBD2|few|TRBJ2-7|TRBV28
CASSPAGTKGYEQYF
TGTGCCAGCAGCCCAGCCGGGACTAAGGGCTACGAGCAGTACTTC
>NA|NA|TRBJ2-1|TRBV7-3
CASSPAVGGALNEQFF
TGTGCCAGCAGCCCGGCAGTGGGGGGAGCCCTCAATGAGCAGTTCTTC
>NA|few|TRBJ2-7|TRBV20-1
CSALRQENIYEQYF
TGCAGTGCTCTACGACAGGAAAACATCTACGAGCAGTACTTC
>NA|NA|TRBJ1-2|TRBV4-3
CASSRDRPGKSNGYTF
TGCGCCAGCAGCCGAGACAGGCCAGGGAAGTCTAATGGCTACACCTTC
>TRBD2|few|TRBJ2-1|TRBV4-3
CASSQDSSGGPPHNEQFF
TGCGCCAGCAGCCAAGACTCTAGCGGGGGGCCCCCTCACAATGAGCAGTTCTTC
>NA|few|TRBJ2-5|TRBV28
CASGSNVGQYF
TGTGCCTCCGGGAGTAATGTGGGGCAGTACTTC
>NA|NA|TRBJ2-7|TRBV6-1
CACSGFGMSSYEQYF
TGTGCCTGCAGTGGGTTTGGCATGAGCTCCTACGAGCAGTACTTC
>TRBD1|few|TRBJ1-2|TRBV7-2
CASFVGQGYGYTF
TGTGCCAGCTTTGTTGGACAGGGGTATGGCTACACCTTC
>NA|once|TRBJ1-6|TRBV20-1
CSAPGGTNNSPLHF
TGCAGTGCCCCGGGCGGGACCAATAATTCACCCCTCCACTTT